This is a list of T cell receptor beta chains from one sample in a study of T cells in Graves' hyperthyroidism and ophthalmopathy. TCRdb passed the multiplex PCR reads through MiXCR, listing each CDR3 protein once. Altogether hundreds of thousands of distinct CDR3 sequences are present, 15% to 20% being singletons, with the ten largest covering approximately 3.9%. What was sequenced was blood. These receptors originate from a woman in her 30s with Graves' hyperthyroidism. CDR3s include the opening cysteine and the closing phenylalanine or tryptophan. Fields, in order: V gene, clone size, D gene, J gene, CDR3 protein, CDR3 DNA. D genes are given only for firm matches. Rows may omit the clone size; those that give it use once, few, many or a size class.

V gene: TRBV28; clone size: many; D gene: .; J gene: TRBJ2-1; CDR3 protein: CASSFSEGWYEQFF; CDR3 DNA: TGTGCCAGCAGTTTCTCGGAGGGGTGGTATGAGCAGTTCTTC
V gene: TRBV12-3/TRBV12-4; clone size: few; D gene: .; J gene: TRBJ2-1; CDR3 protein: CASCRDPRDNEQFF; CDR3 DNA: TGTGCCAGCTGTCGGGACCCCCGGGACAATGAGCAGTTCTTC
V gene: TRBV2; clone size: many; D gene: TRBD1; J gene: TRBJ1-2; CDR3 protein: CASRDRTTNYGYTF; CDR3 DNA: TGTGCCAGCCGGGACAGAACCACTAACTATGGCTACACCTTC
V gene: TRBV5-1; clone size: few; D gene: TRBD1; J gene: TRBJ2-2; CDR3 protein: CASSLDGTGVSNTGELFF; CDR3 DNA: TGCGCCAGCAGCTTGGACGGGACAGGGGTCTCGAACACCGGGGAGCTGTTTTTT
V gene: TRBV29-1; clone size: .; D gene: .; J gene: TRBJ2-1; CDR3 protein: CSVPNEQFF; CDR3 DNA: TGCAGCGTTCCCAATGAGCAGTTCTTC
V gene: TRBV6-2/TRBV6-3; clone size: many; D gene: .; J gene: TRBJ1-2; CDR3 protein: CASSYSGGILLNYGYTF; CDR3 DNA: TGTGCCAGCAGTTACTCGGGGGGAATCCTTCTAAACTATGGCTACACCTTC
V gene: TRBV5-1; clone size: many; D gene: .; J gene: TRBJ1-3; CDR3 protein: CASSLGTLPSGNTIYF; CDR3 DNA: TGCGCCAGCAGCCTAGGGACACTACCCTCTGGAAACACCATATATTTT
V gene: TRBV28; clone size: many; D gene: TRBD1; J gene: TRBJ1-6; CDR3 protein: CASSLDRGRDSPLHF; CDR3 DNA: TGTGCCAGCAGTTTGGACAGGGGTAGGGATTCACCCCTCCACTTT
V gene: TRBV10-3; clone size: few; D gene: .; J gene: TRBJ2-7; CDR3 protein: CASSDIRHLYEQYF; CDR3 DNA: TGTGCCTCCTCGGACATCCGACACCTCTACGAGCAGTACTTC
V gene: TRBV3-1; clone size: many; D gene: .; J gene: TRBJ1-2; CDR3 protein: CASSQVGNYGYTF; CDR3 DNA: TGTGCCAGCAGCCAAGTCGGTAACTATGGCTACACCTTC
V gene: TRBV19; clone size: .; D gene: .; J gene: TRBJ1-5; CDR3 protein: CASTPGEGASNQPQHF; CDR3 DNA: TGTGCCAGTACCCCAGGGGAAGGGGCGAGCAATCAGCCCCAGCATTTT
V gene: TRBV4-1; clone size: .; D gene: .; J gene: TRBJ1-5; CDR3 protein: CASSQRESSNQPQHF; CDR3 DNA: TGCGCCAGCAGCCAAAGGGAGTCGAGCAATCAGCCCCAGCATTTT
V gene: TRBV3-1; clone size: few; D gene: .; J gene: TRBJ1-1; CDR3 protein: CASSQDLGASLNTEAFF; CDR3 DNA: TGTGCCAGCAGCCAAGATTTGGGGGCCTCCTTGAACACTGAAGCTTTCTTT